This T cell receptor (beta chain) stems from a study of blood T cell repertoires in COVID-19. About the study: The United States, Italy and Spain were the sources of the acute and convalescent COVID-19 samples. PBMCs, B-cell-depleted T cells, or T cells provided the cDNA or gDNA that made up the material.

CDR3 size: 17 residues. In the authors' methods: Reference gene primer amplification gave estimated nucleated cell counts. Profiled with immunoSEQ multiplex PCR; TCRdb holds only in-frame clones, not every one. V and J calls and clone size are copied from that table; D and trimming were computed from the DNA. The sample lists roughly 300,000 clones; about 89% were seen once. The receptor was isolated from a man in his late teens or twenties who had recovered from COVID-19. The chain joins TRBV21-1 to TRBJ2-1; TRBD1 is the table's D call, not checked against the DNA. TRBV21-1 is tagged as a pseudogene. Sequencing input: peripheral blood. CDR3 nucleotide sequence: TGTGCCAGCAGCAAAGAAGGGACAGGGGGCTGGGTGGATGAGCAGTTCTTC. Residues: CASSKEGTGGWVDEQFF.